The entry below gives a single T cell receptor beta chain sequence along with its context. The antigen is not known. Researchers ran the PCR with 60 Vbeta and 13 Jbeta primers. The repertoire was sequenced with immunoSEQ multiplex PCR; TCRdb's copy has only in-frame clones and lacks some. Of some 140,000 clones in the sample, about 85% were seen once. Germline loops: CDR1 LNHDA, CDR2 SQIVND (reference sequence). This CDR3 comprises 13 residues. Trimming shortened V by 9 bases and J by 5 bases, and 16 bases separated the two germline ends. Each donor was nominally healthy when sampled (though unrecorded immune exposures were likely). The data were taken from a study of cytomegalovirus exposure and HLA in healthy donors. Study-wide results and caveats: In a later analysis, TCR association rates varied by HLA locus: DRB1 most, HLA-C fewest. Productive rates of about 87% or about 30% were seen for most TCR beta V segments in an earlier analysis. Cytomegalovirus-associated status was assigned to about 160 TCR beta chains.

This receptor was taken from a young woman in good health and CMV-seropositive. The J gene is TRBJ1-1, the V gene TRBV19; maybe TRBD1 (6 bases). The sequencing sample was made of PBMCs. CDR3 nucleotide sequence: TGTGCCAGCCCAGGGAGGGGGGATACTGAAGCTTTCTTT. This sequence encodes CASPGRGDTEAFF.